The clone carrying this T cell receptor (beta chain) has just one count. Generated by immunoSEQ multiplex PCR, the TCRdb table keeps only in-frame clones and is missing some. The sample shows some 190,000 clones, about 84% of them seen only once. The data were taken from a study of blood T cell repertoires in COVID-19. CDR3 size: 11 residues. Per germline, CDR1 DFQATT and CDR2 SNEGSKA (reference sequence). V lost 5 bases to trimming and J lost 10 bases, with 14 bases between them. The V and J genes are TRBV20-1 and TRBJ1-1, with a weak D call TRBD1 (6 bases). The sequenced sample consisted of PBMCs or T cells enriched from blood (not recorded which). The sequence was collected from a man in his forties with acute COVID-19. The CDR3 loop reads CSASVGGGAFF. In DNA form, the CDR3 reads TGCAGTGCTTCGGTTGGGGGCGGAGCTTTCTTT.